This T cell receptor beta chain was captured in a study of T-cell reconstitution after alpha-beta-depleted transplantation in children. Unique molecular identifiers were incorporated into the prepared TCRbeta library. Using its own MiXCR run on the PCR reads, TCRdb lists one record per CDR3 protein. Among around 400,000 distinct CDR3 sequences listed, under 13% were seen once. This clonotype was counted ten times or more. The TCR was taken from a human donor who donated a stem cell graft to a child with acute myeloid leukemia. The sample was PBMCs from the stem cell graft donor, taken from the stem cell graft.

The CDR3 loop is CASNRGTSGTYNEQFF. In DNA, the CDR3 is TGTGCCAGCAATCGAGGGACTAGCGGTACCTACAATGAGCAGTTCTTC. The chain links TRBV12-3 or TRBV12-4 to TRBJ2-1, with 11 bases aligning to TRBD2. V gave up 7 bases and J gave up 2 bases; unmatched junction bases: 7. This CDR3 has 16 residues.